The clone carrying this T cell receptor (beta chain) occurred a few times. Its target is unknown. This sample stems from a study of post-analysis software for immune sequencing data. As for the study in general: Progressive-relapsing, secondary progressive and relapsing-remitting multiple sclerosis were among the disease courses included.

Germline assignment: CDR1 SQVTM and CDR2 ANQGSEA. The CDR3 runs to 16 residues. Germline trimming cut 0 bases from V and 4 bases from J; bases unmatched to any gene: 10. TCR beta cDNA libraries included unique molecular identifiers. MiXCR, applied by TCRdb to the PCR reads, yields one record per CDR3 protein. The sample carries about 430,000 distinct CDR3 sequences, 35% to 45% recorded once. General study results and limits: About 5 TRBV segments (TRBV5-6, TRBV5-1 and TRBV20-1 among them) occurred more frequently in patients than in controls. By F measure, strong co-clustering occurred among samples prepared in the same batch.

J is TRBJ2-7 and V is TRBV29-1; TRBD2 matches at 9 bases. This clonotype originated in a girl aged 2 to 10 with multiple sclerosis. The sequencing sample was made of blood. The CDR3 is CSVEDSGPAGGYEQYF. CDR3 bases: TGCAGCGTTGAAGATTCTGGGCCAGCGGGGGGATACGAGCAGTACTTC.